This T cell receptor beta chain derives from a study of immune evolution from preneoplasia to lung adenocarcinoma. Per the germline V gene, CDR1 is SGDLS and CDR2 is YYNGEE. Trimming stripped 4 bases from V and 7 bases from J, with 11 bases between. This CDR3 has 12 amino acids. Sequenced by immunoSEQ multiplex PCR; TCRdb stores in-frame clones only, minus some. The table lists more than 5,000 clones, around 85% of them singletons. Between the mid-2010s and the late 2010s, patients underwent resection in Japan or China. V is TRBV9 and J is TRBJ2-5; no clear D gene. The source material was FFPE invasive lung adenocarcinoma tissue. The source of this sequence is a person aged 50-70 years with lung adenocarcinoma. In DNA, the CDR3 is TGTGCCAGCAGCCAGGACCAAATGACCCAGTACTTC. Translated, it gives CASSQDQMTQYF.